This T cell receptor beta chain was profiled in a study of T cells in Graves' hyperthyroidism and ophthalmopathy. Study outcomes and limitations: Prediction of ophthalmopathy progression came a median roughly 6.7 months pre-onset.

No ophthalmopathy progression within 18 months constituted stable Graves' hyperthyroidism. Every diagnosis used clinical symptoms, serum thyroxine and TRAb, thyroid ultrasound and orbital computed tomography. This clonotype was observed at least ten times. The antigen remains unidentified. Authors of the study amplified TCR beta CDR3 regions from RNA transcripts. First-round RT-PCR of the TCR CDR3 relied on the HTBI primer set. TCRdb called the multiplex PCR reads again in MiXCR, with one record for every CDR3 protein. The sample has about 360,000 distinct CDR3 sequences, over 10% seen once. Material for sequencing was blood. The receptor was isolated from a woman between 18 and 29 years old with Graves' hyperthyroidism.

CDR3 sequence reads: CATSRGMEYMNTEAFF. As DNA, the CDR3 is TGTGCCACCTCCCGAGGGATGGAGTATATGAACACTGAAGCTTTCTTT. This rearrangement joins TRBV15 to TRBJ1-1; D gene ambiguous. Per germline, CDR1 LNHNV and CDR2 YYDKDF (reference sequence). The CDR3 covers 16 residues. V shed 8 bases and J shed 0 bases, with 19 bases lying between them.